This T cell receptor (beta chain) originates from a study of naive and memory T cell subsets. Whole-study results and caveats: Possibly reflecting memory cells re-expressing CD45RA, a few larger clonotypes occurred in naive repertoires, especially CD8.

The CDR3 loop spans 15 amino acids. Germline V CDR1 and CDR2: MNHNS, SASEGT. Deletions cut 7 bases from V and 4 bases from J, with 19 bases between. The beta constant-region primer was an equimolar mix of two oligonucleotides covering TRBC1 and TRBC2. The ligated cDNA underwent four PCR rounds using SP2 and nested alpha and beta constant-region primers. TCRdb called the UMI-ligation and nested PCR reads again in MiXCR, with one record for every CDR3 protein. Altogether 120,000 to 150,000 distinct CDR3 sequences are present, 20% to 25% being singletons, with the ten largest covering 0.11%. This clonotype was counted only a few times. Its specificity is not known.

The clonotype originates from a human donor in good health. This chain connects TRBV6-1 to TRBJ1-1; no clear D. Material for sequencing was naive CD4+ T cells from blood. The CDR3 region is CASNAGFTSSTEAFF. The CDR3 DNA follows: TGTGCCAGCAATGCAGGTTTCACCTCGAGCACTGAAGCTTTCTTT.